The T cell receptor (beta chain) described here comes from a study of CD8+ T cells in alopecia areata. Study summary: Those patients who were treated received oral tofacitinib, which was given at 5 to 10 mg twice daily for moderate-to-severe alopecia areata. Findings and limits, study-wide: Administration of tofacitinib significantly diminished scalp clonality and expanded CD8+ clones within the top 100.

With respect to this clone: Antigen specificity is unknown.

There are 18 residues in the CDR3. V gave up 8 bases and J gave up 1 base, with 26 bases separating them. Once RNA had been extracted, it was reverse transcribed into cDNA to act as the sequencing template. Sequencing used immunoSEQ multiplex PCR; TCRdb keeps in-frame clones, though not all of them. Of 200,000 to 250,000 clones in the sample, roughly 56% were seen once. Documented treatment: oral pan-JAK inhibitor, 5-10 mg twice daily. Researchers picked out CD4+ and CD8+ T cells from PBMCs by sorting. The chain couples TRBV23-1 to TRBJ1-1; tentative D call: TRBD1 (6 bases). TRBV23-1 is sorted into the ORF group, with uncertain function. This material consisted of CD4+ T cells sorted from blood, taken at week 4, from a patient treated with tofacitinib. This clonotype originated in a human donor with alopecia areata. CDR3 sequence reads: CASHQSSFTGTKNTEAFF. The CDR3 DNA reads as TGCGCCAGCCACCAGTCCTCTTTCACCGGGACAAAGAACACTGAAGCTTTCTTT.